These 10 T cell receptor beta chains were all obtained from the same sample, sequenced in a study of T cell repertoires in cytomegalovirus infection. TCRdb re-derived calls from the reads in MiXCR, one entry per CDR3 protein. Counted here are about 260,000 distinct CDR3 sequences, roughly an eighth occurring once; the ten biggest clones make up roughly 8.7%. Sequencing was carried out using PBMCs. These receptors were taken from a human donor in good health (CMV status not recorded). Some clones in this sample may be carry-over from other donors' samples.

The chain uses TRBV4-1 and TRBJ2-1, with 11 bases aligning to TRBD2. Germline-derived CDR1 and CDR2 are MGHRA and YSYEKL. Losses at the gene ends were 4 bases for V and 7 bases for J; bases not matched to a gene: 6. There are 15 residues in the CDR3. The CDR3 sequence is CASSRVAGGGNEQFF. The DNA for the CDR3 is TGCGCCAGCAGCCGGGTAGCGGGGGGGGGGAATGAGCAGTTCTTC.

J is TRBJ2-3 and V is TRBV5-1, with 11 bases fitting TRBD2. Germline V CDR1 and CDR2: SGHRS, YFSETQ. The V segment lost 0 bases and the J segment 4 bases; nucleotides outside the gene matches: 7. The CDR3 has 17 residues. The CDR3, as DNA: TGCGCCAGCAGCTTGGATAGTAGCGGGGGGGCCTCAGATACGCAGTATTTT. Translation gives CASSLDSSGGASDTQYF.

The rearrangement links TRBV28 to TRBJ1-2; D unclear. The germline V gene encodes CDR1 MDHEN and CDR2 SYDVKM. The CDR3 contains 16 residues. Between the trimmed V and J ends, which lost 8 bases and 2 bases, there was a span of 21 bases. CDR3 protein: CASLAGFSRSNYGYTF. As DNA, the CDR3 is TGTGCCAGCTTGGCGGGGTTCAGCCGTTCCAACTATGGCTACACCTTC.

This clonotype was detected many times. V usage is TRBV7-8 and J usage is TRBJ2-1; D not certain. Germline V CDR1 and CDR2: SGHVS, FQNEAQ. CDR3 length: 14 amino acids. V was clipped by 2 bases and J by 8 bases, with 13 bases between them. CDR3 nucleotides: TGTGCCAGCAGCTTACGGTCCAGGTCCTATGAGCAGTTCTTC. Protein: CASSLRSRSYEQFF.

The table lists this clonotype with a few counts. The rearrangement uses TRBV7-9 and TRBJ2-1; D remains ambiguous. V shed 5 bases and J shed 6 bases, with 14 bases lying between them. Germline CDR1 reads SEHNR; CDR2 reads FQNEAQ (reference sequence). This CDR3 region has 14 residues. DNA for the CDR3: TGTGCCAGCAGCGCTGAGAGGTTCGGCAATGAGCAGTTCTTC. Protein: CASSAERFGNEQFF.

This chain uses TRBV6-5 with TRBJ1-6, with 7 bases that match TRBD1. Germline V gives CDR1 MNHEY, CDR2 SVGAGI. J lost 14 bases, V lost 5 bases, and 6 bases had no gene match. The CDR3 covers 12 residues. The CDR3 DNA reads as TGTGCCAGCAGTCGGGACAGAAGCACCCTCCACTTT. Its translation is CASSRDRSTLHF.

There are a few counts of this clonotype. The chain uses TRBV5-4 and TRBJ1-1, with TRBD1 as a possible D gene (5 bases). Germline CDR1 and CDR2: SGHNT and YYREEE (reference sequence). The CDR3 length is 14 residues. V shed 1 base and J shed 6 bases, with 13 bases lying between them. CDR3 DNA sequence: TGTGCCAGCAGCTTGTGGGGGAAGGGCGCTGAAGCTTTCTTT. Its protein product is CASSLWGKGAEAFF.

In its sample, this clonotype was seen many times. This chain's CDR3 is CASSYRTGMVGNTIYF. CDR3 bases: TGTGCCAGCAGCTATCGGACAGGAATGGTTGGAAACACCATATATTTT. This chain links TRBV7-2 with TRBJ1-3; 7 bases align to TRBD1. The CDR3 totals 16 residues. Per germline, CDR1 SGHTA and CDR2 FQGNSA. V lost 4 bases and J lost 3; bases outside the gene matches: 9.

This clonotype came up many times. The chain employs TRBV6-1 and TRBJ2-1; 8 bases line up with TRBD2. The germline V gene encodes CDR1 MNHNS and CDR2 SASEGT. This CDR3 is built from 15 residues. After removal of 3 bases from V and 5 bases from J, the junction contained 6 bases not matched to a gene. CDR3 in DNA: TGTGCCAGCAGTGAGGGGACTAGTCCCCACAATGAGCAGTTCTTC. It is translated as CASSEGTSPHNEQFF.

This clonotype has only a few counts. In DNA, the CDR3 is TGTGCCAGCAGGGAGGACAGGGAGGCGCAGCCCCAGCATTTT. Residues: CASREDREAQPQHF. The chain joins TRBV2 to TRBJ1-5, with 8 bases aligning to TRBD1. Germline V CDR1 and CDR2: SNHLY, FYNNEI. V was pared by 6 bases and J by 7 bases, with 8 bases of the junction left unmatched. The CDR3 length is 14 residues.